Listed here is a single T cell receptor beta chain. What it binds is unknown. TCRdb re-analysed the reads in MiXCR, keeping a single row per CDR3 protein. The sample carries approximately 590,000 distinct CDR3 sequences, around two fifths recorded once. This entry belongs to a study of T cell repertoires in cytomegalovirus infection. As for the study in general: Both recently identified HLA-C-restricted and well-studied HLA-B-restricted CMV epitopes were used in the study. Based on public TCR beta signatures, there were indications of CMV infection and of a matching HLA type.

Findings and limits, study-wide: Carriers of CMV plus the relevant HLA were identified by cumulative public TCR beta family frequency. Clonotype analysis showed dominance of the ex vivo response by HLA-C-restricted CMV-specific TCR beta clonotypes.

This receptor was identified in a human donor in good health (CMV status not recorded). Some clones in this sample may be carry-over from other donors' samples. This material consisted of cultured PBMCs, taken from culture after CMV antigen stimulation.

The chain's CDR3 is CSARSTASSEAFF. CDR3 nucleotide sequence: TGCAGTGCTAGAAGTACAGCGAGTTCGGAAGCTTTCTTT. The chain carries TRBV20-1 and TRBJ1-1; D is unresolved. V was clipped by 2 bases and J by 8 bases, with 15 bases between them. The CDR3 consists of 13 residues. The germline CDR1 and CDR2 sequences are DFQATT and SNEGSKA (reference sequence).